This TCR beta chain was recovered during a study of blood T cell repertoires in COVID-19. For the study at large: Material from acute and convalescent COVID-19 was sourced from the United States, Italy and Spain. T cells, B-cell-depleted T cells, or PBMCs supplied cDNA or gDNA.

This clone was found a few times. Authors' data handling: Reference gene primer amplification in the assay estimated nucleated cell counts. Clones were sequenced by immunoSEQ multiplex PCR, and TCRdb holds only the in-frame ones, with some missing. That table is the source of V, J and clone size, and D and trimming were worked out from the DNA. The sample records 200,000 to 250,000 clones, about 90% being singletons. This CDR3 is 17 amino acids long. Per the germline V gene, CDR1 is LNHDA and CDR2 is SQIVND (reference sequence). Trimming cost V 6 bases and J 8 bases; bases outside gene matches: 13. Sequenced material: peripheral blood. The receptor was derived from a woman under 40 who had recovered from COVID-19. J is TRBJ2-2 and V is TRBV19, with 12 positions matching TRBD2. CDR3 protein: CASSELAGGNTHGELFF. CDR3 nucleotide sequence: TGTGCCAGTAGCGAGCTAGCGGGGGGGAACACCCATGGGGAGCTGTTTTTT.